This TCR beta chain appears in the sequencing data of a study of cytomegalovirus exposure and HLA in healthy donors. On this clone: Its antigen is undetermined.

V lost 7 bases to trimming and J lost 5 bases, with 14 bases between them. Looked up from germline, CDR1 is SQVTM and CDR2 is ANQGSEA. The CDR3 length is 12 residues. PCR primers comprised 60 Vbeta and 13 Jbeta primers. The assay was immunoSEQ multiplex PCR, and TCRdb's table has in-frame clones only and misses some. The sample shows about 250,000 clones, about 75% of them seen only once. Overall study results and limits: Segments of the TCR beta V type were, in most cases, productive about 87% or about 30% of the time in an earlier analysis.

The sequenced sample was PBMCs. The sequence derives from a female donor in good health and CMV-seronegative. The V and J genes are TRBV29-1 and TRBJ1-1, with a weak D call TRBD1 (5 bases). Here the CDR3 DNA reads TGCAGCGGCTTGCCCCGGGGGACTGAAGCTTTCTTT. It codes for CSGLPRGTEAFF.